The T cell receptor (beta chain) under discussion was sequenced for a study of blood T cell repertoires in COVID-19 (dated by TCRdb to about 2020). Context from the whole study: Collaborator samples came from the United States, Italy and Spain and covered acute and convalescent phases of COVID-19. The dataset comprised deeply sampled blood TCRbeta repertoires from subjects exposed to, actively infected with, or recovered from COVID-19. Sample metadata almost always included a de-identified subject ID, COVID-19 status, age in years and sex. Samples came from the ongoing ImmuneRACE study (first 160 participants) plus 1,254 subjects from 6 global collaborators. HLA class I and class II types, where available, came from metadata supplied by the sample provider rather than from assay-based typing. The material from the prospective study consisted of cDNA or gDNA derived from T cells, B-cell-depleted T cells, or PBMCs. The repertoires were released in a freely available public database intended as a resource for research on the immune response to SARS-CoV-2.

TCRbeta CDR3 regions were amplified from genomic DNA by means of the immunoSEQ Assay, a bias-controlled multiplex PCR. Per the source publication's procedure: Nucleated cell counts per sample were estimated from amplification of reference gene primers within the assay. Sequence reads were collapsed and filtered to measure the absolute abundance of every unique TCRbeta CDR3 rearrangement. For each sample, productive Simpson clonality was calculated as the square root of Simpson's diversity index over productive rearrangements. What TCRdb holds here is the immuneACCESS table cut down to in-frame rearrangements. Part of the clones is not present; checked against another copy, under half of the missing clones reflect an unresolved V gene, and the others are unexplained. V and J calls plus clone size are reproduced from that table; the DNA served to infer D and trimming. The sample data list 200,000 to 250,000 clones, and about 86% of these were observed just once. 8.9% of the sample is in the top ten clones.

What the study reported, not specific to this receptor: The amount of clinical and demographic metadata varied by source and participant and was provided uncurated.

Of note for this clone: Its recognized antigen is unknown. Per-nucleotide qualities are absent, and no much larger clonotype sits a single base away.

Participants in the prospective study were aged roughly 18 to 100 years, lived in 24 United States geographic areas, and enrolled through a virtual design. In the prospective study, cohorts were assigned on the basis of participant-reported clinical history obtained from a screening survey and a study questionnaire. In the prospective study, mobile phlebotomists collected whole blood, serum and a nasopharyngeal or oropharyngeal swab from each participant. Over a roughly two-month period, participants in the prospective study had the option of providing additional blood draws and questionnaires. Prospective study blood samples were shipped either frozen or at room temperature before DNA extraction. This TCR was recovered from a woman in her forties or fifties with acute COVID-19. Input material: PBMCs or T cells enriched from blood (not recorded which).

The sequenced DNA: TGTGCCACCAGGGGGGCAGGGGAGGGCTCCTACAATGAGCAGTTCTTC. Translated, it reads CATRGAGEGSYNEQFF. The sequence joins TRBV24-1 to TRBJ2-1, with TRBD2 perhaps the D gene, on 7 matching bases. Measured from the cysteine to the phenylalanine, the CDR3 is 16 residues long. Only CDR3 DNA is held: 48 bases, read in frame from base 1. Trimming removed 7 bases from V and 0 bases from J, leaving 15 bases between the germline ends. CDR1 and CDR2 were assigned from the germline V gene as KGHDR and SFDVKD.